A selection of T cell receptor beta chains follows, all from one sample in a study of T cells in Graves' hyperthyroidism and ophthalmopathy. TCRdb redid the calling of the multiplex PCR reads with MiXCR, one entry per CDR3 protein. The sample has 500,000 or so distinct CDR3 sequences; about a sixth are singletons. Sequencing used blood. The receptor set was obtained from a woman younger than 35 with Graves' ophthalmopathy. Both conserved end residues are part of each CDR3. The D gene is left open where the match is weak. The size field is filled for only some rows; it gives once, few, many or a size class.

d_call	clone_size	v_call	j_call	cdr3_nt	cdr3_aa
TRBD2	NA	TRBV6-2/TRBV6-3	TRBJ2-1	TGTGCCAGCAGTAGACTAGCGGGCTCCTCCTACAATGAGCAGTTCTTC	CASSRLAGSSYNEQFF
TRBD1	NA	TRBV9	TRBJ1-4	TGTGCCAGCAGCGTTGAGGGGGCCGGTGAAAAACTGTTTTTT	CASSVEGAGEKLFF
TRBD2	many	TRBV7-3	TRBJ2-3	TGTGCCAGCAGCCTGGGGGCTAGCGGGAGGAGGGATACGCAGTATTTT	CASSLGASGRRDTQYF
NA	many	TRBV28	TRBJ2-1	TGTGCCAGCACTCGGGGCTCCTACAATGAGCAGTTCTTC	CASTRGSYNEQFF
NA	many	TRBV18	TRBJ1-1	TGTGCCAGCTCAATTAAGAGGGGGGCTGAAGCTTTCTTT	CASSIKRGAEAFF
TRBD1	NA	TRBV5-1	TRBJ2-7	TGCGCCAGCAGAAGGACAGGCGAATACTACGAGCAGTACTTC	CASRRTGEYYEQYF
TRBD1	NA	TRBV13	TRBJ1-6	TGTGCCAGCAGATACAGGGGGCGACCTTCACCCCTCCACTTT	CASRYRGRPSPLHF
TRBD1	NA	TRBV6-1	TRBJ2-7	TGTGCCAGCAGCTCTCGGACAGGGAGACCCTACAATGAGCAGTACTTC	CASSSRTGRPYNEQYF
TRBD1	many	TRBV7-9	TRBJ2-7	TGTGCCAGCAGCTTACCGGGACAGATAGCGATCTACGAGCAGTACTTC	CASSLPGQIAIYEQYF
NA	once	TRBV19	TRBJ1-2	TGTGCCAGTAGTATCATCGGGTCAGGGATAAATGGCTACACCTTC	CASSIIGSGINGYTF
NA	many	TRBV18	TRBJ1-6	TGTGCCAGCTCACCAAGGGCGGAAGATTCACCCCTCCACTTT	CASSPRAEDSPLHF
TRBD2	many	TRBV5-1	TRBJ2-3	TGTGCCAGCAGCCCAGGACTAGCGGGAGGTCTCAGCACAGATACGCAGTATTTT	CASSPGLAGGLSTDTQYF
TRBD2	few	TRBV4-1	TRBJ2-3	TGCGCCAGCAGCCAAGACGGACTAGCGGGGACCTCAGATACGCAGTATTTT	CASSQDGLAGTSDTQYF
NA	few	TRBV7-9	TRBJ1-1	TGTGCCAGCACCACTCCTTCGAACACTGAAGCTTTCTTT	CASTTPSNTEAFF
TRBD1	many	TRBV6-1	TRBJ1-1	TGTGCCAGCAGTGGAGAGCGGACAGGGTTGGCTGAAGCTTTCTTT	CASSGERTGLAEAFF
NA	few	TRBV30	TRBJ2-1	TGTGCCTCTCACGCGGGGAACCCCTACAATGAGCAGTTCTTC	CASHAGNPYNEQFF
NA	many	TRBV20-1	TRBJ1-1	TGCAGTGCTAGAGATAGGACCGCGAACACTGAAGCTTTCTTT	CSARDRTANTEAFF
NA	few	TRBV4-1	TRBJ2-1	TGCGCCAGCAGCCAAAAAGGGCTGGGGGCTAGTGATGAGCAGTTCTTC	CASSQKGLGASDEQFF
NA	many	TRBV5-1	TRBJ1-1	TGCGCCAGCAGGGGGGTGGAGGGCACTGAAGCTTTCTTT	CASRGVEGTEAFF
NA	many	TRBV28	TRBJ2-5	TGTGCCAGCAGTTCCCCTCCAGAGACCCAGTACTTC	CASSSPPETQYF
NA	many	TRBV12-3/TRBV12-4	TRBJ2-7	TGTGCCAGCAATGAACAGGGTATCACCTACGAGCAGTACTTC	CASNEQGITYEQYF
TRBD2	many	TRBV7-8	TRBJ2-4	TGTGCCAGCAGCTCGACTGGGACTAGCGGGCTAGCCAAAAACATTCAGTACTTC	CASSSTGTSGLAKNIQYF
TRBD2	NA	TRBV6-6	TRBJ2-3	TGTGCCAGCAGTTACTCGGTGGCTAGCGGGAGATTTAGCACAGATACGCAGTATTTT	CASSYSVASGRFSTDTQYF
NA	many	TRBV6-1	TRBJ1-5	TGTGCCAGCAGTTGGAGGGGGGCCCAGCCCCAGCATTTT	CASSWRGAQPQHF
NA	NA	TRBV5-1	TRBJ1-1	TGCGCCAGCAGCGTTGGCCGGTGGAACACTGAAGCTTTCTTT	CASSVGRWNTEAFF
NA	many	TRBV28	TRBJ1-1	TGTGCCAGCAGTTTAAGTCTGGGGGTGGGTACTGAAGCTTTCTTT	CASSLSLGVGTEAFF
NA	many	TRBV7-9	TRBJ2-7	TGTGCCAGCAGCTTAATAGAATCCTACGAGCAGTACTTC	CASSLIESYEQYF
NA	many	TRBV20-1	TRBJ1-1	TGCAGTGCTAGTCGGGGGGCGTACACTGAAGCTTTCTTT	CSASRGAYTEAFF
NA	NA	TRBV15	TRBJ2-5	TGTGCCACCAGCAGAGATTTAGAGACCCAGTACTTC	CATSRDLETQYF
TRBD1	NA	TRBV4-1	TRBJ1-1	TGCGCCAGCAGCACCCGGGACAGCGGGACTGAAGCTTTCTTT	CASSTRDSGTEAFF
NA	NA	TRBV29-1	TRBJ1-1	TGCAGCGTTGAACCCAGGGACGCTGAAGCTTTCTTT	CSVEPRDAEAFF
NA	NA	TRBV7-7	TRBJ2-2	TGCGCCAGCAGCCAAGTAACTGGGTTGGACACCGGGGAGCTGTTTTTT	CASSQVTGLDTGELFF
NA	NA	TRBV6-1	TRBJ1-2	TGTGCCAGCAGTGATGCCGGGGGCGGGGGCTATGGCTACACCTTC	CASSDAGGGGYGYTF
NA	NA	TRBV3-1	TRBJ2-7	TGTGCCAGCAGCCAAGGTCCTAACTATTACGAGCAGTACTTC	CASSQGPNYYEQYF
TRBD1	NA	TRBV28	TRBJ1-5	TGTGCCAGCAGTTCCAACAGGGGTGGGCAGCCCCAGCATTTT	CASSSNRGGQPQHF
NA	NA	TRBV20-1	TRBJ1-3	TGCAGTGCTAGAGATCCGGGGCGGAGTGGAAACACCATATATTTT	CSARDPGRSGNTIYF
NA	many	TRBV11-3	TRBJ2-2	TGTGCCAGCAGCTTAGTGTCCGGGAACACCGGGGAGCTGTTTTTT	CASSLVSGNTGELFF
TRBD1	NA	TRBV5-8	TRBJ1-1	TGTGCCACAGGGGACAGGCCCTTGAACACTGAAGCTTTCTTT	CATGDRPLNTEAFF
NA	few	TRBV15	TRBJ1-2	TGTGCCACCAGCAGAGATCTCCTCTTAATGGATGGCTACACCTTC	CATSRDLLLMDGYTF
TRBD1	NA	TRBV6-2/TRBV6-3	TRBJ2-1	TGTGCCAGCACCCCGACAGGGGGCGTCAATAGTGAGCAGTTCTTC	CASTPTGGVNSEQFF
TRBD1	many	TRBV6-1	TRBJ2-5	TGTGCCAGCAGTACGAGGGACAGGGGGGAGACCCAGTACTTC	CASSTRDRGETQYF
TRBD2	NA	TRBV29-1	TRBJ2-3	TGCGGCGCTAAGCGGGGGGGCACAGATACGCAGTATTTT	CGAKRGGTDTQYF
NA	many	TRBV5-1	TRBJ1-1	TGCGCCAGCAGCACCTTCACTCAGGCTGAAGCTTTCTTT	CASSTFTQAEAFF
TRBD1	many	TRBV7-3	TRBJ2-1	TGTGCCAGCAGCATTGACAGGGGAATCTACAATGAGCAGTTCTTC	CASSIDRGIYNEQFF
NA	many	TRBV20-1	TRBJ1-2	TGCAGTGCTACACGGCCTAATACCATCTATGGCTACACCTTC	CSATRPNTIYGYTF
NA	NA	TRBV5-1	TRBJ2-7	TGCGCCAGCAGCTTGGTAGATACGGGCCTCGCCCATCTCGAGCAGTACTTC	CASSLVDTGLAHLEQYF
NA	many	TRBV9	TRBJ1-1	TGTGCCAGCAGCGTAGACGGAGAGGGAGGGTACACTGAAGCTTTCTTT	CASSVDGEGGYTEAFF
NA	many	TRBV6-1	TRBJ2-1	TGTGCCAGCAGTGAACGGGGCGACGGCGAGCAGTTCTTC	CASSERGDGEQFF
NA	NA	TRBV5-4	TRBJ2-1	TGTGCCAGCAGCTTGGTGTCAGGGTACTACAATGAGCAGTTCTTC	CASSLVSGYYNEQFF
TRBD2	many	TRBV28	TRBJ2-7	TGTGCCAGCAGTACTCGGGGGGGGGCCTACGAGCAGTACTTC	CASSTRGGAYEQYF
TRBD1	few	TRBV27	TRBJ1-2	TGTGCCAGCAGTTGGACAGGTTCTAACTATGGCTACACCTTC	CASSWTGSNYGYTF
NA	many	TRBV6-1	TRBJ2-7	TGTGCCAGCAGTGGGCCGGGACACCCAGGATACGAGCAGTACTTC	CASSGPGHPGYEQYF
TRBD1	NA	TRBV29-1	TRBJ1-5	TGCAGCGTGGGGACAGGGGATCAGCCCCAGCATTTC	CSVGTGDQPQHF